A single sample gave rise to the 19 T cell receptor beta chains below, sequenced in a study of spatial heterogeneity in lung cancer. TCRdb re-derived calls from the 5' RACE reads in MiXCR, one entry per CDR3 protein. The data contain about 85,000 distinct CDR3 sequences, approximately 20% of them singletons. Time point indicated: sample taken at primary tumor resection. The authors sequenced whole RNA from tumor, nontumor lung or frozen PBMC without sorting. The input for sequencing was PBMCs, taken at surgery. The source is a male donor with early-stage non-small cell lung cancer.

Ten or more counts support this clonotype. The chain recombines TRBV20-1 with TRBJ2-3; 8 bases fit TRBD2. Germline CDR1 reads DFQATT; CDR2 reads SNEGSKA (reference sequence). Trimming at V came to 6 bases and at J to 1 base, leaving 12 bases not matched to a gene. The CDR3 has 16 amino acids. The CDR3 is CSANRISSGRTDTQYF. CDR3 DNA sequence: TGCAGTGCAAACAGGATTTCTAGCGGGCGCACAGATACGCAGTATTTT.

The table lists this clonotype with a few counts. CDR3 amino acids: CASSRPGQGNTEAFF. In DNA, the CDR3 is TGTGCCAGCAGCCGCCCGGGACAGGGGAACACTGAAGCTTTCTTT. The chain carries TRBV3-1 and TRBJ1-1; TRBD1 aligns across 9 bases. Germline CDR1 is LGHDT and CDR2 is YNNKEL (reference sequence). There are 15 residues in the CDR3. V was clipped by 4 bases and J by 1 base; unmatched bases: 4.

Here the CDR3 reads CSARDILAESTGELFF. The CDR3 DNA sequence: TGCAGTGCTAGAGATATTCTAGCGGAATCCACCGGGGAGCTGTTTTTT. V and J are TRBV20-1 and TRBJ2-2, with 7 bases lining up with TRBD2. Germline V gene lookup returns CDR1 DFQATT and CDR2 SNEGSKA (reference sequence). V trimming: 0 bases; J trimming: 4 bases; junction bases outside the gene matches: 8. The CDR3 spans 16 residues.

Only a few counts were recorded for this clonotype. The V call is TRBV28, the J call TRBJ1-3, with 7 bases matching TRBD1. This CDR3 is built from 15 residues. The ends lost 5 bases at V and 1 base at J; junction bases unmatched: 5. CDR1 is MDHEN and CDR2 is SYDVKM in the germline V gene. CDR3 sequence (DNA): TGTGCCAGCAGTAATACAGGGGCGTCTGGAAACACCATATATTTT. Its translation is CASSNTGASGNTIYF.

Note on this clonotype: This could be a read error, since a much larger clone is one nucleotide away. This chain links TRBV6-1 with TRBJ2-5; 8 nucleotides align to TRBD1. This CDR3 spans 13 amino acids. In germline, CDR1 is MNHNS, CDR2 SASEGT. The CDR3, as DNA: TGTACCAGCAGCCTACAGGGGGAAGAGACCCAGTACTTC. This translates into CTSSLQGEETQYF.

The chain joins TRBV5-1 to TRBJ1-4; D remains unclear. V was trimmed by 0 bases and J by 8 bases, leaving 11 bases between them. The CDR3 loop spans 14 amino acids. CDR1 is SGHRS, CDR2 YFSETQ, per germline. CDR3 sequence reads: CASSLGLVGEKLFF. CDR3 bases: TGCGCCAGCAGCTTGGGACTAGTAGGAGAAAAACTGTTTTTT.

The V call is TRBV20-1, the J call TRBJ2-5; D is uncertain. The CDR3 covers 13 residues. Germline assignment: CDR1 DFQATT and CDR2 SNEGSKA (reference sequence). Trimming took off 3 bases at V and 0 bases at J, with 8 bases between the two ends. CDR3 in amino acids: CSASPMNQETQYF. CDR3 DNA: TGCAGTGCTAGCCCAATGAACCAAGAGACCCAGTACTTC.

This clonotype showed up just a few times. The chain combines TRBV6-2 or TRBV6-3 with TRBJ2-7, with no clear D. V was clipped by 7 bases and J by 6 bases, with 25 bases between them. CDR1 and CDR2 (germline): MNHEY, SVGEGT. The CDR3 is 16 residues long. In DNA form, the CDR3 reads TGTGCCAGCACCGAACCCCCCTCTAACAGCGCCCGCGAGCAGTACTTC. Translating it yields CASTEPPSNSAREQYF.

The chain uses TRBV12-3 or TRBV12-4 and TRBJ2-1, with D possibly TRBD1 on 7 matching bases. The ends were cut back, 6 bases at V and 9 bases at J, with 21 bases in the middle. This CDR3 has 15 residues. CDR3 residues: CASSPRQGKAGEQFF. Here the CDR3 DNA reads TGTGCCAGCAGCCCTCGACAGGGAAAAGCGGGTGAGCAGTTCTTC.

In its sample, this clonotype was seen a few times. V usage is TRBV28 and J usage is TRBJ2-1, with TRBD2 matching over 11 bases. The CDR3 spans 14 residues. Germline V gene sequence: CDR1 MDHEN, CDR2 SYDVKM. V lost 5 bases and J lost 4; bases outside the gene matches: 1. The CDR3 DNA sequence: TGTGCCAGCAGTCCTAGCGGGGGGTACAATGAGCAGTTCTTC. Translating gives CASSPSGGYNEQFF.

The rearrangement uses TRBV19 and TRBJ1-4; no reliable D call. V was cut by 0 bases and J by 6 bases, with 17 bases left in between. This CDR3 is 17 amino acids long. Per the germline V gene, CDR1 is LNHDA and CDR2 is SQIVND (reference sequence). The CDR3 sequence is CASSIDPAGRRDEKLFF. CDR3 bases: TGTGCCAGTAGTATAGATCCCGCCGGGCGGCGGGATGAAAAACTGTTTTTT.

The chain couples TRBV5-6 to TRBJ2-5, with TRBD1 identical over 9 bases. Germline assignment: CDR1 SGHDT and CDR2 YYEEEE. V lost 4 bases, J lost 5 bases, and 9 bases stayed unmatched. This CDR3 is 15 amino acids long. As DNA, the CDR3 is TGTGCCAGCAGCCCGGTGGACAGGGGCGACGAGACCCAGTACTTC. The encoded protein is CASSPVDRGDETQYF.

This clonotype occurred many times. This chain links TRBV10-3 with TRBJ2-3, with TRBD2 identical over 14 bases. Germline trimming cut 0 bases from V and 0 bases from J; bases unmatched to any gene: 8. The CDR3 covers 20 residues. Germline V gene lookup returns CDR1 ENHRY and CDR2 SYGVKD. In DNA form, the CDR3 reads TGTGCCATCAGTGAGTCTCCGGGACTAGCGGGGGCAACTAGCACAGATACGCAGTATTTT. Protein sequence: CAISESPGLAGATSTDTQYF.

This clonotype occurred a few times. This chain uses TRBV3-1 with TRBJ2-5; 7 nucleotides line up with TRBD2. CDR3 length: 13 residues. Germline lookup yields CDR1 LGHDT and CDR2 YNNKEL (reference sequence). V lost 7 bases and J lost 3; bases outside the gene matches: 5. The CDR3 reads CASTGAGKETQYF. The CDR3 DNA sequence: TGTGCCAGCACCGGAGCGGGGAAAGAGACCCAGTACTTC.

This clonotype was observed a handful of times. This CDR3 is CASSLREETQYF. CDR3 sequence (DNA): TGTGCCAGCAGCTTACGGGAGGAGACCCAGTACTTC. V usage is TRBV7-9 and J usage is TRBJ2-5; a possible D gene is TRBD2 (6 bases). The CDR3 runs 12 residues. Deletions cut 2 bases from V and 5 bases from J, with 6 bases between. CDR1 and CDR2 (germline): SEHNR, FQNEAQ (reference sequence).

The chain employs TRBV29-1 and TRBJ2-1, with a possible D match to TRBD2 (5 bases). The CDR3 is 10 amino acids. V gave up 7 bases and J gave up 4 bases, with 5 bases separating them. Germline CDR1 reads SQVTM; CDR2 reads ANQGSEA. The CDR3, as DNA: TGCAGCGCGGGGTACAATGAGCAGTTCTTC. Translation: CSAGYNEQFF.

This clonotype occurred many times. This rearrangement joins TRBV7-8 to TRBJ2-7; D remains ambiguous. The germline CDR1 and CDR2 sequences are SGHVS and FQNEAQ. The ends were cut back, 2 bases at V and 3 bases at J, with 14 bases in the middle. The CDR3 sequence is 15 residues long. Here the CDR3 DNA reads TGTGCCAGCAGCTTAAGGTCCGGGCCGCTCTACGAGCAGTACTTC. It codes for CASSLRSGPLYEQYF.

The chain has TRBV6-5 and TRBJ2-1; the D is unclear. The CDR3 is 12 amino acids. Germline assignment: CDR1 MNHEY and CDR2 SVGAGI. The ends were cut back, 7 bases at V and 5 bases at J, with 9 bases in the middle. The DNA of the CDR3 is TGTGCCAGCACCGCGGACCACAATGAGCAGTTCTTC. It is translated as CASTADHNEQFF.

This clonotype has more than one count but fewer than ten. The gene calls are TRBV6-2 or TRBV6-3 and TRBJ2-1, with D perhaps TRBD2 (5 bases). Trimming took 0 bases from V and 6 from J, leaving 12 bases between them. Germline loops: CDR1 MNHEY, CDR2 SVGEGT. The CDR3 has 15 residues. This CDR3 is CASSYSSVVSNEQFF. In nucleotides, the CDR3 is TGTGCCAGCAGTTACTCTAGCGTCGTGTCCAATGAGCAGTTCTTC.